The rows below give T cell receptor beta chains drawn from one sample of a study of T cells in narcolepsy. Generated by immunoSEQ multiplex PCR, the TCRdb table keeps only in-frame clones and is missing some. The sample records over 25,000 clones, around 79% being singletons. The material sequenced was memory (CD45RA-) CD4+ T cells from blood. These receptors all come from a human donor in good health. The CDR3 runs from the conserved cysteine through the conserved F or W. Each record gives: clone size, J gene, V gene, D gene, CDR3 protein, CDR3 DNA. A D gene is named only where the DNA matches it firmly. Rows give clone size only sometimes, using once, few, many, or a class for an expanded clone.

clone_size: NA
j_call: TRBJ1-3
v_call: TRBV5-6
d_call: NA
cdr3_aa: CASSFLGTSGNTIYF
cdr3_nt: TGTGCCAGCAGCTTTCTCGGAACCTCTGGAAACACCATATATTTT

clone_size: once
j_call: TRBJ2-7
v_call: TRBV7-9
d_call: NA
cdr3_aa: CASTVAVRSHEQYF
cdr3_nt: TGTGCCAGCACCGTAGCTGTAAGGAGCCACGAGCAGTACTTC

clone_size: NA
j_call: TRBJ1-1
v_call: TRBV19
d_call: TRBD1
cdr3_aa: CARKIWTGKTEAFF
cdr3_nt: TGTGCCCGGAAGATTTGGACAGGGAAGACTGAAGCTTTCTTT

clone_size: NA
j_call: TRBJ2-1
v_call: TRBV12-5
d_call: TRBD1
cdr3_aa: CASGLGQGAGSEQFF
cdr3_nt: TGTGCTAGTGGACTGGGACAGGGGGCGGGCAGTGAGCAGTTCTTC

clone_size: NA
j_call: TRBJ2-3
v_call: TRBV5-4
d_call: NA
cdr3_aa: CASSVDRTDTQYF
cdr3_nt: TGTGCCAGCAGCGTGGACCGCACAGATACGCAGTATTTT

clone_size: few
j_call: TRBJ1-1
v_call: TRBV15
d_call: NA
cdr3_aa: CATDHWGSRDTEAFF
cdr3_nt: TGTGCCACAGACCACTGGGGGAGCCGGGACACTGAAGCTTTCTTT

clone_size: NA
j_call: TRBJ1-1
v_call: TRBV6-5
d_call: TRBD1
cdr3_aa: CASSGTRGTEAFF
cdr3_nt: TGTGCCAGCAGTGGAACCAGGGGGACTGAAGCTTTCTTT

clone_size: NA
j_call: TRBJ2-5
v_call: TRBV30
d_call: NA
cdr3_aa: CAWRGETQYF
cdr3_nt: TGTGCCTGGAGAGGAGAGACCCAGTACTTC

clone_size: NA
j_call: TRBJ1-1
v_call: TRBV6-5
d_call: TRBD1
cdr3_aa: CASSYGTGVGHTEAFF
cdr3_nt: TGTGCCAGCAGTTACGGGACAGGGGTCGGGCACACTGAAGCTTTCTTT

clone_size: NA
j_call: TRBJ2-1
v_call: TRBV5-6
d_call: TRBD1
cdr3_aa: CASSSLLGTVDFNEQFF
cdr3_nt: TGTGCCAGCAGCTCACTGCTCGGGACAGTGGACTTCAATGAGCAGTTCTTC

clone_size: NA
j_call: TRBJ2-3
v_call: TRBV30
d_call: NA
cdr3_aa: CAWSGRDALGGTQYF
cdr3_nt: TGTGCCTGGAGTGGGCGGGATGCCCTCGGTGGTACGCAGTATTTT

clone_size: NA
j_call: TRBJ2-1
v_call: TRBV5-1
d_call: NA
cdr3_aa: CASRDSGGPGEQFF
cdr3_nt: TGCGCCAGCCGGGATAGCGGAGGTCCTGGGGAGCAGTTCTTC

clone_size: NA
j_call: TRBJ2-1
v_call: TRBV14
d_call: NA
cdr3_aa: CASSLMQGGTGEQFF
cdr3_nt: TGTGCCAGCAGCCTAATGCAGGGTGGTACCGGTGAGCAGTTCTTC

clone_size: NA
j_call: TRBJ2-5
v_call: TRBV6-1
d_call: TRBD2
cdr3_aa: CASSESQRGIIKETQYF
cdr3_nt: TGTGCCAGCAGTGAAAGCCAGCGGGGGATTATTAAAGAGACCCAGTACTTC

clone_size: few
j_call: TRBJ1-3
v_call: TRBV6-6
d_call: NA
cdr3_aa: CASSYTDPSSGNTIYF
cdr3_nt: TGTGCCAGCAGTTACACAGATCCCAGCTCTGGAAACACCATATATTTT

clone_size: NA
j_call: TRBJ2-4
v_call: TRBV11-2
d_call: TRBD2
cdr3_aa: CASSANPGLAKNIQYF
cdr3_nt: TGTGCCAGCAGCGCCAACCCGGGACTAGCGAAAAACATTCAGTACTTC

clone_size: few
j_call: TRBJ1-1
v_call: TRBV6-1
d_call: NA
cdr3_aa: CASSRQAGYTEAFF
cdr3_nt: TGTGCCAGCAGCCGACAGGCTGGGTACACTGAAGCTTTCTTT

clone_size: NA
j_call: TRBJ1-4
v_call: TRBV10-3
d_call: NA
cdr3_aa: CAISESTGGVKKLFF
cdr3_nt: TGTGCCATCAGTGAGTCGACTGGGGGGGTGAAAAAACTGTTTTTT

clone_size: NA
j_call: TRBJ2-6
v_call: TRBV2
d_call: NA
cdr3_aa: CASSVIGANVLTF
cdr3_nt: TGTGCCAGCAGTGTAATTGGGGCCAACGTCCTGACTTTC

clone_size: few
j_call: TRBJ1-2
v_call: TRBV18
d_call: NA
cdr3_aa: CASSQDDGGAKGHGYTF
cdr3_nt: TGTGCCAGCTCACAGGATGATGGTGGGGCTAAAGGACATGGCTACACCTTC

clone_size: NA
j_call: TRBJ2-1
v_call: TRBV7-2
d_call: NA
cdr3_aa: CASSLAGASNEQFF
cdr3_nt: TGTGCCAGCAGCTTAGCGGGGGCCTCCAATGAGCAGTTCTTC

clone_size: NA
j_call: TRBJ2-5
v_call: TRBV5-1
d_call: NA
cdr3_aa: CASSLGAGFQETQYF
cdr3_nt: TGCGCCAGCAGCTTGGGGGCGGGCTTCCAAGAGACCCAGTACTTC

clone_size: few
j_call: TRBJ2-7
v_call: TRBV7-2
d_call: TRBD2
cdr3_aa: CASSQTSGRTYEQYF
cdr3_nt: TGTGCCAGCAGCCAGACTAGCGGGAGGACCTACGAGCAGTACTTC

clone_size: NA
j_call: TRBJ2-2
v_call: TRBV9
d_call: TRBD2
cdr3_aa: CASSVELAGASNTGELFF
cdr3_nt: TGTGCCAGCAGCGTAGAGCTAGCGGGAGCTTCGAACACCGGGGAGCTGTTTTTT

clone_size: once
j_call: TRBJ1-1
v_call: TRBV5-1
d_call: TRBD1
cdr3_aa: CASSSTGYTEAFF
cdr3_nt: TGCGCCAGCAGCTCGACAGGGTACACTGAAGCTTTCTTT

clone_size: NA
j_call: TRBJ1-2
v_call: TRBV21-1
d_call: NA
cdr3_aa: CASSPRQGACGYTF
cdr3_nt: TGTGCCAGCAGCCCCCGACAGGGAGCATGTGGCTACACCTTC

clone_size: few
j_call: TRBJ2-7
v_call: TRBV4-3
d_call: NA
cdr3_aa: CASSQVLALSYEQYF
cdr3_nt: TGCGCCAGCAGCCAAGTCCTAGCTCTGTCCTACGAGCAGTACTTC